Following are 21 T cell receptor beta chains from one sample sequenced in a study of shared clonotypes between healthy human individuals. CD45RO negativity and positive selection for CCR7 defined naive CD8 cells, a population that excluded terminally differentiated effector memory CD45RA+ cells. Clones were read by immunoSEQ multiplex PCR, and TCRdb kept only the in-frame ones, dropping some. The repertoire holds hundreds of thousands of clones, with nearly 98% as singletons. Material: naive CD8+ T cells sorted from blood. The receptor source for this set is a man aged 30-40 years in good health.

The V gene is TRBV18, the J gene TRBJ1-1; D perhaps matches TRBD1 (6 bases). Trimming took 0 bases from V and 5 from J, leaving 16 bases between them. Germline V CDR1 and CDR2: KGHSH, LQKENI. The CDR3 consists of 16 residues. This chain's CDR3 is CASSPPITGWSTEAFF. The CDR3 DNA is TGTGCCAGCTCACCACCGATTACAGGGTGGAGTACTGAAGCTTTCTTT. Looking up the rest from reference TRBV18 and TRBJ1-1 gives the full variable domain: NAGVMQNPRHLVRRRGQEARLRCSPMKGHSHVYWYRQLPEEGLKFMVYLQKENIIDESGMPKERFSAEFPKEGPSILRIQQVVRGDSAAYFCASSPPITGWSTEAFFGQGTRLTVV.

The chain couples TRBV27 to TRBJ2-7; D ambiguous. This CDR3 contains 13 residues. Germline CDR1 and CDR2: MNHEY and SMNVEV (reference sequence). Trimming cost V 0 bases and J 3 bases, with 6 bases left between them. The CDR3: CASSLSLDYEQYF. CDR3 nucleotide sequence: TGTGCCAGCAGTTTATCACTTGACTACGAGCAGTACTTC.

Remarks on this clone: Different DNA sequences within this sample yield the same CDR3. CDR3 sequence reads: CASSLLAGGTDTQYF. The DNA for the CDR3 is TGTGCCAGCAGCCTCCTAGCGGGTGGCACAGATACGCAGTATTTT. The V gene is TRBV11-2, the J gene TRBJ2-3, with TRBD2 identical over 8 bases. Germline V gene lookup returns CDR1 SGHAT and CDR2 FQNNGV. This CDR3 has 15 amino acids. The J segment lost 1 base and the V segment lost 5 bases, leaving 5 bases of the junction unmatched.

V gene TRBV14 combines with J gene TRBJ2-2, with 7 bases identical to TRBD2. The CDR3 runs 16 residues. Germline values: CDR1 SGHDN, CDR2 FVKESK. The ends lost 4 bases at V and 7 bases at J; junction bases unmatched: 12. The CDR3 DNA is TGTGCCAGCAGCCCCTCCCCTAGCGGTACAGGCGGGGAGCTGTTTTTT. Translating it yields CASSPSPSGTGGELFF.

The chain couples TRBV5-6 to TRBJ2-3; 8 positions agree with TRBD2. J gave up 4 bases and V 4 bases, and 8 bases lay outside the gene matches. Germline lookup yields CDR1 SGHDT and CDR2 YYEEEE. The CDR3 is made up of 15 amino acids. This CDR3 reads CASSPSGSAPDTQYF. The CDR3 coding sequence is TGTGCCAGCAGCCCCAGCGGGAGTGCTCCAGATACGCAGTATTTT.

With respect to this clone: The germline gene is not matched at one end of the junction; a read error may be the cause. The rearrangement links TRBV7-2 to TRBJ1-2; D remains ambiguous. This CDR3 comprises 16 residues. Germline lookup yields CDR1 SGHTA and CDR2 FQGNSA. DNA of the CDR3: TGTGCCAGCAGCCTAGCGTGGGGTGGGTCAAACTATGGCTACACCTTC. Translation: CASSLAWGGSNYGYTF.

The J gene is TRBJ2-7, the V gene TRBV9; 9 bases line up with TRBD2. This CDR3 is 16 amino acids long. The germline V gene encodes CDR1 SGDLS and CDR2 YYNGEE. J gave up 2 bases and V 2 bases, and 8 bases lay outside the gene matches. CDR3 DNA sequence: TGTGCCAGCAGCGTGGGATGGCTAGCGGGAACCTACGAGCAGTACTTC. Protein sequence: CASSVGWLAGTYEQYF.

The chain uses TRBV4-1 and TRBJ2-1; D might be TRBD2 (6 bases). This CDR3 contains 19 residues. Trimming cost V 0 bases and J 10 bases, with 28 bases left between them. CDR1 is MGHRA and CDR2 is YSYEKL in the germline V gene. CDR3 region: CASSQEDGLLTSRVREQFF. The DNA for the CDR3 is TGCGCCAGCAGCCAAGAGGACGGTTTGTTAACTAGCCGGGTCAGAGAGCAGTTCTTC.

The chain uses TRBV4-3 and TRBJ2-7; 10 bases fit TRBD2. V trimming: 0 bases; J trimming: 4 bases; junction bases outside the gene matches: 3. This CDR3 comprises 15 residues. Germline V gene lookup returns CDR1 LGHNA and CDR2 YSLEER. The CDR3 loop reads CASSQETSGYYEQYF. The CDR3 bases are TGCGCCAGCAGCCAAGAGACTAGCGGGTATTACGAGCAGTACTTC.

This clone was counted once. The chain links TRBV11-2 to TRBJ2-7; 15 bases match TRBD2. Per the germline V gene, CDR1 is SGHAT and CDR2 is FQNNGV. The CDR3 runs to 18 residues. Losses at the gene ends were 7 bases for V and 3 bases for J; bases not matched to a gene: 13. CDR3 sequence (DNA): TGTGCCAGCACCCAATCGAGGACTAGCGGGAGGGAAAGCTACGAGCAGTACTTC. It is translated as CASTQSRTSGRESYEQYF.

Worth noting for this clone: This same CDR3 is encoded by further DNA sequences in the sample. This chain links TRBV7-9 with TRBJ2-3; no clear D. The V gene's germline CDR1 is SEHNR and CDR2 FQNEAQ (reference sequence). The CDR3 runs 12 residues. Trimming removed 5 bases from V and 3 bases from J, with 6 bases in between. The CDR3 loop is CASSQPTDTQYF. The CDR3 DNA follows: TGTGCCAGCAGCCAACCTACAGATACGCAGTATTTT.

J is TRBJ2-1 and V is TRBV6-5, with D possibly TRBD1 on 5 matching bases. V lost 4 bases, J lost 10 bases, and 17 bases lay in between. Germline loops: CDR1 MNHEY, CDR2 SVGAGI. The CDR3 extends over 14 amino acids. CDR3 in DNA: TGTGCCAGCAGTTCGAACAGGCCTCCGTCAGAGCAGTTCTTC. Translating gives CASSSNRPPSEQFF.

This chain joins TRBV14 and TRBJ1-2; TRBD1 is a possible D gene (5 bases). Germline V gives CDR1 SGHDN, CDR2 FVKESK. Trimming took 0 bases from V and 5 from J, leaving 16 bases between them. CDR3 length: 16 residues. The CDR3 bases are TGTGCCAGCAGCCAAGATCAAAGTCCAGGGTGGTATGGCTACACCTTC. Residues: CASSQDQSPGWYGYTF.

V is TRBV4-1 and J is TRBJ1-2; possible D gene TRBD1, 6 bases. The germline V gene encodes CDR1 MGHRA and CDR2 YSYEKL. Trimming cost V 2 bases and J 3 bases, with 19 bases left between them. The CDR3 has 17 amino acids. CDR3 protein: CASSQQGIQGVDYGYTF. The CDR3 nucleotides read TGCGCCAGCAGCCAACAGGGGATACAGGGAGTTGACTATGGCTACACCTTC.

The chain has TRBV19 and TRBJ1-4; D is ambiguous. Trimming cost V 2 bases and J 12 bases, with 13 bases left between them. The CDR3 is made up of 13 amino acids. Germline V CDR1 and CDR2: LNHDA, SQIVND (reference sequence). DNA of the CDR3: TGTGCCAGTAGTATATTTGGCCGGCGGGAACTGTTTTTT. Translated: CASSIFGRRELFF. Supplemented by reference TRBV19 and TRBJ1-4, the full variable domain reads DGGITQSPKYLFRKEGQNVTLSCEQNLNHDAMYWYRQDPGQGLRLIYYSQIVNDFQKGDIAEGYSVSREKKESFPLTVTSAQKNPTAFYLCASSIFGRRELFFGSGTQLSVL.

V and J are TRBV6-5 and TRBJ2-2; D is unclear. Germline CDR1 and CDR2: MNHEY and SVGAGI. There are 14 residues in the CDR3. With 2 bases removed from V and 0 bases from J, the gap between germline ends came to 4 bases. The CDR3 reads CASSYVSNTGELFF. The CDR3 nucleotides are TGTGCCAGCAGTTACGTGTCGAACACCGGGGAGCTGTTTTTT.

V is TRBV7-2 and J is TRBJ2-1; D is ambiguous. The CDR3 is 12 amino acids. Germline V gives CDR1 SGHTA, CDR2 FQGNSA. The ends were cut back, 1 base at V and 7 bases at J, with 5 bases in the middle. The chain's CDR3 is CASSLVANEQFF. Written as DNA, the CDR3 is TGTGCCAGCAGCTTAGTGGCTAATGAGCAGTTCTTC. Variable domain in full (rest from reference TRBV7-2 and TRBJ2-1): GAGVSQSPSNKVTEKGKDVELRCDPISGHTALYWYRQSLGQGLEFLIYFQGNSAPDKSGLPSDRFSAERTGGSVSTLTIQRTQQEDSAVYLCASSLVANEQFFGPGTRLTVL.

This clone was observed a single time. The chain couples TRBV5-1 to TRBJ1-2; D is undetermined. Trimming stripped 0 bases from V and 6 bases from J, with 12 bases between. The CDR3 is 14 amino acids. The germline V gene encodes CDR1 SGHRS and CDR2 YFSETQ. The CDR3 here is CASSLEEGLHGYTF. CDR3 coding DNA: TGCGCCAGCAGCTTGGAAGAAGGATTACATGGCTACACCTTC.

The V call is TRBV5-6, the J call TRBJ2-7; D is possibly TRBD1 (7 bases). Germline V CDR1 and CDR2: SGHDT, YYEEEE. The CDR3 is made up of 13 amino acids. V lost 3 bases, J lost 4 bases, and 11 bases lay in between. In DNA, the CDR3 is TGTGCCAGCAGCTCGACAGGGACTTACGAGCAGTACTTC. Translated: CASSSTGTYEQYF.

This clone is a singleton in its sample. The chain couples TRBV6-1 to TRBJ2-1; 7 bases agree with TRBD2. CDR3 size: 15 residues. Germline CDR1 reads MNHNS; CDR2 reads SASEGT. Trimming cost V 2 bases and J 3 bases; bases outside gene matches: 4. Here the CDR3 DNA reads TGTGCCAGCAGTGAAAGGCCTAGCGGCTACAATGAGCAGTTCTTC. This translates into CASSERPSGYNEQFF.

This clone was seen only once. V and J are TRBV19 and TRBJ1-1; no reliable D call. Trimming cost V 1 base and J 3 bases, with 6 bases left between them. The length of the CDR3 is 13 residues. The germline V gene encodes CDR1 LNHDA and CDR2 SQIVND (reference sequence). CDR3 nucleotides: TGTGCCAGTAGTATAGCCGGTTACACTGAAGCTTTCTTT. As protein: CASSIAGYTEAFF.